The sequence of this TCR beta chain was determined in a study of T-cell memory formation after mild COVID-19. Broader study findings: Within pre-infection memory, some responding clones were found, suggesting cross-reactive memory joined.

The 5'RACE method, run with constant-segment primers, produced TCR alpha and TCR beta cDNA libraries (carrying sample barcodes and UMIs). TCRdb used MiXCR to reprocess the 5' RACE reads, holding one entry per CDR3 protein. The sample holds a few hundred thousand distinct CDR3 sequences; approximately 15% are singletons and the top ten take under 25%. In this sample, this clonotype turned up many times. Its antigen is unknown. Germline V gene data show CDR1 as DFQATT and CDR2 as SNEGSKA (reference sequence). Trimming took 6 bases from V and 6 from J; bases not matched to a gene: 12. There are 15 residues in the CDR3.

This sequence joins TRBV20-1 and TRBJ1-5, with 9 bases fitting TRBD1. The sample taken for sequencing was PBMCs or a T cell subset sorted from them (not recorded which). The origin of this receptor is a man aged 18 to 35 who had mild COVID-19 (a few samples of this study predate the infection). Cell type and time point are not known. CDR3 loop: CSAGPGQGVAQPQHF. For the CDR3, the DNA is TGCAGTGCAGGCCCGGGACAGGGAGTGGCTCAGCCCCAGCATTTT.